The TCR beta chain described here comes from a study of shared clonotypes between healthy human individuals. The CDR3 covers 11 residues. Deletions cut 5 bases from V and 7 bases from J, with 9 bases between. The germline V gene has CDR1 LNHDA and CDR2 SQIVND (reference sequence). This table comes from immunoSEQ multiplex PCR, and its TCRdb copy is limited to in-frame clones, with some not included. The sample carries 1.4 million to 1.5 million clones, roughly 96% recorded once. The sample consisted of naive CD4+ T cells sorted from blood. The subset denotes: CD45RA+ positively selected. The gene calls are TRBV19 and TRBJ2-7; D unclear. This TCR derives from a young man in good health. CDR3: CASSDRPEQYF. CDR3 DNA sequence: TGTGCCAGTAGTGACCGACCGGAGCAGTACTTC.